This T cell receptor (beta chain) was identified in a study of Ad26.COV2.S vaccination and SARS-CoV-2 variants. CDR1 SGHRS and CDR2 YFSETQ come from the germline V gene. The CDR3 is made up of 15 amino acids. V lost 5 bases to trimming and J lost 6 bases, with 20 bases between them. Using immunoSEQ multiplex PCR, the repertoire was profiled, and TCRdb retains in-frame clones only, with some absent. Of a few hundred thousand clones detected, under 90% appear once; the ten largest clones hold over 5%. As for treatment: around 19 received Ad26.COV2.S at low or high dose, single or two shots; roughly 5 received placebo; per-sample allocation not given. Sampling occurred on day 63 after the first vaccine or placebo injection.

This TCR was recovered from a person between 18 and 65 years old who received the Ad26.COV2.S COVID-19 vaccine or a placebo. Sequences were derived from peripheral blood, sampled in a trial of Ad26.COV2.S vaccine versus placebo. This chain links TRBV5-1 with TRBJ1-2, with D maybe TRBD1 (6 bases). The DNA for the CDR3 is TGCGCCAGCAGTTCACTGGATGGGGGCGCGGATGGCTACACCTTC. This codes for CASSSLDGGADGYTF.